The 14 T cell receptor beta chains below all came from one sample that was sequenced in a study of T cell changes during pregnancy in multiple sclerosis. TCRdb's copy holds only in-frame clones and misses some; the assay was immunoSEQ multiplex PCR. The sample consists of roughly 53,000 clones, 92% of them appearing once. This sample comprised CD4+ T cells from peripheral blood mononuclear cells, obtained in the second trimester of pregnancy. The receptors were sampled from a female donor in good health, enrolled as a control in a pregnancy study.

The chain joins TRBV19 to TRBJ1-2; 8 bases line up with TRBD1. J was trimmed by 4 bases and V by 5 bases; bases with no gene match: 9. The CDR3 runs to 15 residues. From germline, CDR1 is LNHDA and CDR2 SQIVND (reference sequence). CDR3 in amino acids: CASSPQGQGLYGYTF. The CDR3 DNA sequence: TGTGCCAGTAGTCCCCAAGGACAGGGCCTCTATGGCTACACCTTC.

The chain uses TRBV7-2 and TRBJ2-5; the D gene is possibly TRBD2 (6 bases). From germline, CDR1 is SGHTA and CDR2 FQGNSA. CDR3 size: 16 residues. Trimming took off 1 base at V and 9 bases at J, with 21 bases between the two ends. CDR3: CASSLVGGADVGAQYF. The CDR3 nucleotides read TGTGCCAGCAGCTTAGTGGGCGGGGCCGACGTTGGGGCCCAGTACTTC. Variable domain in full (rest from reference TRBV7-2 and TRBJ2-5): GAGVSQSPSNKVTEKGKDVELRCDPISGHTALYWYRQSLGQGLEFLIYFQGNSAPDKSGLPSDRFSAERTGGSVSTLTIQRTQQEDSAVYLCASSLVGGADVGAQYFGPGTRLLVL.

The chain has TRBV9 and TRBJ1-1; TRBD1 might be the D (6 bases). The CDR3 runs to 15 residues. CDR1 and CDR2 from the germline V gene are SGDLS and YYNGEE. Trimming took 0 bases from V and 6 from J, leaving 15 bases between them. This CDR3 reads CASSVAYTGWAEAFF. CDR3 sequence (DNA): TGTGCCAGCAGCGTAGCTTATACAGGGTGGGCTGAAGCTTTCTTT.

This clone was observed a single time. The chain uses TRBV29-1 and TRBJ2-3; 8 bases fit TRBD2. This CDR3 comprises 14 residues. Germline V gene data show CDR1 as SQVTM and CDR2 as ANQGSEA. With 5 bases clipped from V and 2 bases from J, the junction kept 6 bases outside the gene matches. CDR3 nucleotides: TGCAGCGTTCGCAGCGGGGGTGTCACAGATACGCAGTATTTT. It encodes CSVRSGGVTDTQYF.

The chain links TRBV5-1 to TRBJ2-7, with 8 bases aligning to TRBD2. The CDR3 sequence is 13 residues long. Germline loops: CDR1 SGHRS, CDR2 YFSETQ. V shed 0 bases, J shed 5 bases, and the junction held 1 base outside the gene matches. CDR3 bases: TGCGCCAGCAGCTTGGCGGGGGGGAACGAGCAGTACTTC. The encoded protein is CASSLAGGNEQYF.

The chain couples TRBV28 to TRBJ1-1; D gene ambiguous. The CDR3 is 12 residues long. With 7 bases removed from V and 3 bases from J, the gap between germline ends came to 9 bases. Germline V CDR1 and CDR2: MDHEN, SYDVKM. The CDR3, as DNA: TGTGCCAGCACCCCCCGGGACACTGAAGCTTTCTTT. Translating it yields CASTPRDTEAFF.

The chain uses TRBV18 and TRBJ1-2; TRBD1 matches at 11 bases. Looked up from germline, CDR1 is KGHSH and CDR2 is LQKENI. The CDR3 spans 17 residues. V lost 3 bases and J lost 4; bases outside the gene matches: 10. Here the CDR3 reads CASSPIVGTGGVYGYTF. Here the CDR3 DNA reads TGTGCCAGCTCACCGATCGTAGGGACAGGGGGAGTCTATGGCTACACCTTC.

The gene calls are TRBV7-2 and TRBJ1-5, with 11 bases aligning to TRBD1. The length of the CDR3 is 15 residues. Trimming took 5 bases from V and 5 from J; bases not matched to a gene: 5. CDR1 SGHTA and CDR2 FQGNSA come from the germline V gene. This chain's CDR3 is CASSLRTGGDQPQHF. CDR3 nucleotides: TGTGCCAGCAGCCTGAGGACAGGGGGCGATCAGCCCCAGCATTTT.

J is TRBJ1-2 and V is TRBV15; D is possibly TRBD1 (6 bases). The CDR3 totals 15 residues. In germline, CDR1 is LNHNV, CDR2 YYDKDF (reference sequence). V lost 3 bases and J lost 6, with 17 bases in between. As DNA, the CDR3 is TGTGCCACCAGCAGGGCTAGGCAGGGGCGAGATGGCTACACCTTC. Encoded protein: CATSRARQGRDGYTF.

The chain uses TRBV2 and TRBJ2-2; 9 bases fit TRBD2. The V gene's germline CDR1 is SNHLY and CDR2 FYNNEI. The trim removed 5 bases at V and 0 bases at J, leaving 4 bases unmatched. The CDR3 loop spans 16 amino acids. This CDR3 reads CASSFLAGSNTGELFF. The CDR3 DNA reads TGTGCCAGCAGTTTCCTAGCGGGGTCGAACACCGGGGAGCTGTTTTTT. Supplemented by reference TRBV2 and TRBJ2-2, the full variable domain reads EPEVTQTPSHQVTQMGQEVILRCVPISNHLYFYWYRQILGQKVEFLVSFYNNEISEKSEIFDDQFSVERPDGSNFTLKIRSTKLEDSAMYFCASSFLAGSNTGELFFGEGSRLTVL.

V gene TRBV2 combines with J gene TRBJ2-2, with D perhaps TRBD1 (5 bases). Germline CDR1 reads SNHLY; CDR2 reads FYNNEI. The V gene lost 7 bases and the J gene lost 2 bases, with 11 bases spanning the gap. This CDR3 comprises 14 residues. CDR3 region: CASKVTDNTGELFF. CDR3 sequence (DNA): TGTGCCAGCAAGGTGACAGACAACACCGGGGAGCTGTTTTTT.

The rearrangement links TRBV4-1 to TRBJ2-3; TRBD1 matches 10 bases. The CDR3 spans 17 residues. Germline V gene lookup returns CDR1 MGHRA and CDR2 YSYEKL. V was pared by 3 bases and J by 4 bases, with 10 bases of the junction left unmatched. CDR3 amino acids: CASSQPLRQGAADTQYF. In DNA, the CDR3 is TGCGCCAGCAGCCAGCCCCTAAGACAGGGGGCCGCAGATACGCAGTATTTT.

The CDR3: CASSFAIGYTF. The CDR3, as DNA: TGTGCCAGCAGCTTTGCTATCGGCTACACCTTC. V gene TRBV5-8 combines with J gene TRBJ1-2; D gene uncertain. Germline CDR1 is SGHTS and CDR2 is YDEGEE. The CDR3 consists of 11 residues. Trimming left V 2 bases short and J 8 bases short, with 7 bases between.

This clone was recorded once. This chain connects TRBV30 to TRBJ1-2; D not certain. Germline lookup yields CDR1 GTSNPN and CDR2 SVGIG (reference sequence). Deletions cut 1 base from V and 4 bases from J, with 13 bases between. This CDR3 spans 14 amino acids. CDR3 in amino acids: CAWSGITVIYGYTF. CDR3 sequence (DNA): TGTGCCTGGAGTGGGATAACAGTAATCTATGGCTACACCTTC.